The TCR beta chain under discussion was sequenced for a study of T cell changes during pregnancy in multiple sclerosis. V lost 5 bases to trimming and J lost 1 base; unmatched junction nucleotides: 10. The CDR3 spans 16 residues. Germline V lookup: CDR1 LNHDA, CDR2 SQIVND (reference sequence). The data were produced by immunoSEQ multiplex PCR, yet TCRdb's version contains in-frame clones alone and is incomplete. Of roughly 60,000 clones in the sample, 90% were seen once. The chain has TRBV19 and TRBJ2-7; 8 bases fit TRBD1. The sample in question was peripheral blood, obtained in the second trimester of pregnancy. This sequence was found in a female donor in good health, enrolled as a control in a pregnancy study. The chain's CDR3 is CASSETGTGLSYEQYF. The DNA of the CDR3 is TGTGCCAGTAGTGAAACCGGGACAGGCTTGTCCTACGAGCAGTACTTC.